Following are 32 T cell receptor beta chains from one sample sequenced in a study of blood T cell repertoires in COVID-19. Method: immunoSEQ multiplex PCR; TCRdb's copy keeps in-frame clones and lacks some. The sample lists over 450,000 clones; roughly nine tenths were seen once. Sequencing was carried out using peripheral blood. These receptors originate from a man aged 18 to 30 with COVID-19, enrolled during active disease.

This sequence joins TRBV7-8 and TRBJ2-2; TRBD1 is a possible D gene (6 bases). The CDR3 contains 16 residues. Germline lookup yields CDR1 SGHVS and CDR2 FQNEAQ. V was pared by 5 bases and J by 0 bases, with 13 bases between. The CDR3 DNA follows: TGTGCCAGCAGCCAGAGTGGGGACACGAACACCGGGGAGCTGTTTTTT. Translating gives CASSQSGDTNTGELFF.

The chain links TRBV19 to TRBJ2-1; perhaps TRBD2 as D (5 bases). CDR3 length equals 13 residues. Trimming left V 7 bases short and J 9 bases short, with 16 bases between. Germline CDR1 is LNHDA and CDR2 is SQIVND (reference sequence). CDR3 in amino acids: CASNVVEGLEQFF. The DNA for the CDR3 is TGTGCCAGTAATGTAGTCGAGGGCCTTGAGCAGTTCTTC. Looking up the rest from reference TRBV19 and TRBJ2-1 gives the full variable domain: DGGITQSPKYLFRKEGQNVTLSCEQNLNHDAMYWYRQDPGQGLRLIYYSQIVNDFQKGDIAEGYSVSREKKESFPLTVTSAQKNPTAFYLCASNVVEGLEQFFGPGTRLTVL.

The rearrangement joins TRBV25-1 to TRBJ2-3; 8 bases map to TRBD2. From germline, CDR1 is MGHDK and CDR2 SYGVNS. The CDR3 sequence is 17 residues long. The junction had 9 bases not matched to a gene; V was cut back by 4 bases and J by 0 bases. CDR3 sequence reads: CASSGRGAGVSTDTQYF. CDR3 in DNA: TGTGCCAGCAGTGGGCGTGGAGCGGGGGTAAGCACAGATACGCAGTATTTT.

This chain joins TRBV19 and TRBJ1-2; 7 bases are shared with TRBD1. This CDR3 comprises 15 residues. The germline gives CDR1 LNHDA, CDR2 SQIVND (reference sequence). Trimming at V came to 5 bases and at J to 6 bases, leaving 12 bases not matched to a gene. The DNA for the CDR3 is TGTGCCAGTAGTGACCGGGACAGAGTTTGGAATGGCTACACCTTC. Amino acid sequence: CASSDRDRVWNGYTF.

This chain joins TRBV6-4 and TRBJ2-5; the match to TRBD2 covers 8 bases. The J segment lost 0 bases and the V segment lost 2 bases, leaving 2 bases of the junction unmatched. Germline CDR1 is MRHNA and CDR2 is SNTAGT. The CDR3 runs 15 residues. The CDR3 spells CASSDRAGDQETQYF. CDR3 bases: TGTGCCAGCAGTGACCGAGCGGGGGACCAAGAGACCCAGTACTTC.

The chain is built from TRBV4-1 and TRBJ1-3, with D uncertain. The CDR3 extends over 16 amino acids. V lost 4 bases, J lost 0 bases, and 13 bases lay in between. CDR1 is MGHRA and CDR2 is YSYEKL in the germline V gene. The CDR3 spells CASSRPDKHSGNTIYF. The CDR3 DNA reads TGCGCCAGCAGCCGGCCTGACAAACACTCTGGAAACACCATATATTTT.

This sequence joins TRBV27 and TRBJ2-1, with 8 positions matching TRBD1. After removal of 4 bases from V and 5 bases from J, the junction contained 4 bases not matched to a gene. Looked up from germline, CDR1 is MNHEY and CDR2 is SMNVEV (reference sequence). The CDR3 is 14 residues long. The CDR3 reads CASSWDRTNNEQFF. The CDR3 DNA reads TGTGCCAGCAGTTGGGACAGGACCAACAATGAGCAGTTCTTC.

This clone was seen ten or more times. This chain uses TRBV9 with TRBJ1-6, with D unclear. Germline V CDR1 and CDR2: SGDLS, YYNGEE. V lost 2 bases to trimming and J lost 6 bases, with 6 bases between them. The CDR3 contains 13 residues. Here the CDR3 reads CASSVSGNSPLHF. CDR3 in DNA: TGTGCCAGCAGCGTCAGTGGTAATTCACCCCTCCACTTT.

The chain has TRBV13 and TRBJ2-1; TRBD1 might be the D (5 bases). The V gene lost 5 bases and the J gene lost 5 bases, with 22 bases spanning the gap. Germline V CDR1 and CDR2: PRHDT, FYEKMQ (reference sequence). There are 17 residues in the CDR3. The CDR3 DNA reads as TGTGCCAGCAGCCAGGGCCGATCCGACGCGGACGACAATGAGCAGTTCTTC. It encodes CASSQGRSDADDNEQFF.

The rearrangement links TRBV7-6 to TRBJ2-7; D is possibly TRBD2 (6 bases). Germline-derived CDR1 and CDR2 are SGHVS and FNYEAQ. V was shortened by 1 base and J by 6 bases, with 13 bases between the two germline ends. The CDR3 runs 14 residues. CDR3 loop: CASSLGGVEPEQYF. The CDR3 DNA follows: TGTGCCAGCAGCTTAGGGGGGGTGGAACCCGAGCAGTACTTC.

The CDR3: CASDREGDSNQPQHF. In DNA form, the CDR3 reads TGTGCCAGCGATCGGGAGGGTGATAGCAATCAGCCCCAGCATTTT. The chain recombines TRBV6-8 with TRBJ1-5, with unresolved D. V shed 8 bases and J shed 0 bases, with 14 bases lying between them. Germline CDR1 MNHGY, CDR2 SAAAGT. This CDR3 comprises 15 residues.

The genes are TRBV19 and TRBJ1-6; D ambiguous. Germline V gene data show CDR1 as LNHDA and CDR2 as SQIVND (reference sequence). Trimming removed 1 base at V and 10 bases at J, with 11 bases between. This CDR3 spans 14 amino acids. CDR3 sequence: CASSIGGGGSPLHF. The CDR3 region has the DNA TGTGCCAGTAGTATAGGAGGCGGAGGATCACCCCTCCACTTT.

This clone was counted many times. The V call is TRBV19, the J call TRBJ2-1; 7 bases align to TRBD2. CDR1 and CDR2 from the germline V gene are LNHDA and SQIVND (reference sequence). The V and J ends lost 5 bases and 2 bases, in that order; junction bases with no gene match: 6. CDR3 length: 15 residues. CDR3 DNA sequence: TGTGCCAGTAGTCCGGGACTACCCGCCTACAATGAGCAGTTCTTC. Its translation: CASSPGLPAYNEQFF.

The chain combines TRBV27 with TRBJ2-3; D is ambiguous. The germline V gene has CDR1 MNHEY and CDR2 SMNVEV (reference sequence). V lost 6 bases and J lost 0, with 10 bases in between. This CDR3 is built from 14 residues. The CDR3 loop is CASRSVSSTDTQYF. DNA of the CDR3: TGTGCCAGCAGGAGTGTTTCTAGCACAGATACGCAGTATTTT.

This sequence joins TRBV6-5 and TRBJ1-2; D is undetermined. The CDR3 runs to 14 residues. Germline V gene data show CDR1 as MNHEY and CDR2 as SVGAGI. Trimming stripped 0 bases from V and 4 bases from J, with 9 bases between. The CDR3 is CASSYSRDPYGYTF. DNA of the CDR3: TGTGCCAGCAGTTACTCCCGGGATCCCTATGGCTACACCTTC.

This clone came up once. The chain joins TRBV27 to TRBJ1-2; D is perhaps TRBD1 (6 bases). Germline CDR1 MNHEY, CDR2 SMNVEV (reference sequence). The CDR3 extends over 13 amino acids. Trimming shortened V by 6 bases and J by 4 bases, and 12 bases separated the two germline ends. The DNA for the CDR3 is TGTGCCAGCAGAAACAGGGCCAGCTATGGCTACACCTTC. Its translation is CASRNRASYGYTF.

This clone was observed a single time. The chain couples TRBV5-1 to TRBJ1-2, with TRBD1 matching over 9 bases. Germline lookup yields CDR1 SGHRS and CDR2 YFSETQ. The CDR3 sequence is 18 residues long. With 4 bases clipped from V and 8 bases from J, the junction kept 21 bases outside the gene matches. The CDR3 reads CASSLPGTGTGAAGGYTF. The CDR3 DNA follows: TGCGCCAGCAGCCTCCCCGGGACAGGGACTGGTGCCGCGGGGGGCTACACCTTC.

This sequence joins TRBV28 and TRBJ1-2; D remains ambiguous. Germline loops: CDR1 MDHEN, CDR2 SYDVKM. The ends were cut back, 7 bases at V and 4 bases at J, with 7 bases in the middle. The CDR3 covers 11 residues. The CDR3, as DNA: TGTGCCAGCATCAGCGGCTATGGCTACACCTTC. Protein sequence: CASISGYGYTF.

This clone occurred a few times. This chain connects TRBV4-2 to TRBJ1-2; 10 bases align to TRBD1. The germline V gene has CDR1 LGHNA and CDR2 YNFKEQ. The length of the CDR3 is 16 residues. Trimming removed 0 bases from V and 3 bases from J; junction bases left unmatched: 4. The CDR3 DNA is TGTGCCAGCAGCCAAGAAACGACAGGGGGCTACTATGGCTACACCTTC. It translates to CASSQETTGGYYGYTF.

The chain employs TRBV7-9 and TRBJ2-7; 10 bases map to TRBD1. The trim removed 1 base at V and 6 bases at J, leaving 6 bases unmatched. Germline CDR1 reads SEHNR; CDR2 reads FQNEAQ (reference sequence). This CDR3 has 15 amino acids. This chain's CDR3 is CASSLDPGQGSEQYF. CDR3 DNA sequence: TGTGCCAGCAGCTTAGACCCGGGACAGGGGTCCGAGCAGTACTTC.

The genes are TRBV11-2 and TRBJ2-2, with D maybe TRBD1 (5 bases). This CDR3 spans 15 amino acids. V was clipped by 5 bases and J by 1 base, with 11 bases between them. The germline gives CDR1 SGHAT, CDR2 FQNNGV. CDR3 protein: CASSRQTVNTGELFF. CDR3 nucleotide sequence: TGTGCCAGCAGCCGCCAGACAGTGAACACCGGGGAGCTGTTTTTT.

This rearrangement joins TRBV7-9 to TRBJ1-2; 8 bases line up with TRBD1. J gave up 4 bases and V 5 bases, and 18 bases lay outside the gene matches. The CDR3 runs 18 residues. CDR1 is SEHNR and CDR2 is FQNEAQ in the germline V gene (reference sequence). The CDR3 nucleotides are TGTGCCAGCAGCCCCCGTTCCGGGACAGGTCCTATCTTCTATGGCTACACCTTC. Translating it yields CASSPRSGTGPIFYGYTF. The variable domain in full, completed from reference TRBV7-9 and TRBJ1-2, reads DTGVSQNPRHKITKRGQNVTFRCDPISEHNRLYWYRQTLGQGPEFLTYFQNEAQLEKSRLLSDRFSAERPKGSFSTLEIQRTEQGDSAMYLCASSPRSGTGPIFYGYTFGSGTRLTVV.

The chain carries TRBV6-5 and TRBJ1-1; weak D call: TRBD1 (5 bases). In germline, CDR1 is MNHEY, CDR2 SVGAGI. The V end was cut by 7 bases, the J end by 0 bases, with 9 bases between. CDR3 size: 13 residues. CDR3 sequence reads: CASIRGMNTEAFF. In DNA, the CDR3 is TGTGCCAGCATTCGGGGGATGAACACTGAAGCTTTCTTT.

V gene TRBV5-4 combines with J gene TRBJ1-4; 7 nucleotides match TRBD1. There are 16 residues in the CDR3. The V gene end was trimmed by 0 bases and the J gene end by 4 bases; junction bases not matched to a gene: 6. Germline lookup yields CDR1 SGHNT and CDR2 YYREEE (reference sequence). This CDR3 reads CASSLDGTVINEKLFF. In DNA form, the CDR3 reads TGTGCCAGCAGCTTGGACGGGACAGTGATTAATGAAAAACTGTTTTTT.

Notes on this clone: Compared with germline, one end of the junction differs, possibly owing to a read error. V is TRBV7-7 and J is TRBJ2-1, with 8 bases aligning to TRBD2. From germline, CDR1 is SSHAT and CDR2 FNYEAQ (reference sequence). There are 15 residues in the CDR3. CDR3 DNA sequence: TGTGCTAGCAGCCACGGACTAGCCGGTTACAATGAGCAGTTCTTC. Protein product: CASSHGLAGYNEQFF.

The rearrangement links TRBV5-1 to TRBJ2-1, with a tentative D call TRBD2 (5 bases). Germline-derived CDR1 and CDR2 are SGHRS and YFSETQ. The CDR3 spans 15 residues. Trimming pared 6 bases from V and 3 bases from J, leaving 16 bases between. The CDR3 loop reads CASILGPGSYNEQFF. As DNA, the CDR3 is TGCGCCAGCATCCTGGGTCCGGGAAGCTACAATGAGCAGTTCTTC.

In nucleotides, the CDR3 is TGTGCTAGTGGCTCCGGGACTCCTCTCTCGGATACGCAGTATTTT. This codes for CASGSGTPLSDTQYF. The chain joins TRBV12-5 to TRBJ2-3, with D tentatively TRBD2 (6 bases). The CDR3 loop spans 15 amino acids. V gave up 6 bases and J gave up 6 bases, with 19 bases separating them. Germline CDR1 is LGHNT and CDR2 is FRNRAP.

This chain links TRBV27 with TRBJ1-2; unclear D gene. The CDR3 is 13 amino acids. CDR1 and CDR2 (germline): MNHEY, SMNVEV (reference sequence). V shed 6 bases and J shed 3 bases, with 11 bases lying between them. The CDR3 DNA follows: TGTGCCAGCAGGCGGGCCTCGGACTATGGCTACACCTTC. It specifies CASRRASDYGYTF.

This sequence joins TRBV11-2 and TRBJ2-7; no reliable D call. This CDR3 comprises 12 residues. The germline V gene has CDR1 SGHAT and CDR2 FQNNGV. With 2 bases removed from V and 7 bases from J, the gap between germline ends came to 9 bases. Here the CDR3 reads CASSLWVGEQYF. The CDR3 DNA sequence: TGTGCCAGCAGCTTATGGGTCGGGGAGCAGTACTTC.

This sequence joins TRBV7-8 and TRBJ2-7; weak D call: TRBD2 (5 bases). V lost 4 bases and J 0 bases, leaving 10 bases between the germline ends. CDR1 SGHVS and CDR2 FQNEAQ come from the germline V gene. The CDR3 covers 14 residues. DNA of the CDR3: TGTGCCAGCAGCTATACGGGGAGCTCCTACGAGCAGTACTTC. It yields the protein CASSYTGSSYEQYF.

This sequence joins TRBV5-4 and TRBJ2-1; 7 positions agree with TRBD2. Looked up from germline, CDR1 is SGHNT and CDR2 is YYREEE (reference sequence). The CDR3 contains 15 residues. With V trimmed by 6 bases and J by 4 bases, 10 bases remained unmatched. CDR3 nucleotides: TGTGCCAGCACCTCCGGTGCGGGGGAATACAATGAGCAGTTCTTC. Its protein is CASTSGAGEYNEQFF.

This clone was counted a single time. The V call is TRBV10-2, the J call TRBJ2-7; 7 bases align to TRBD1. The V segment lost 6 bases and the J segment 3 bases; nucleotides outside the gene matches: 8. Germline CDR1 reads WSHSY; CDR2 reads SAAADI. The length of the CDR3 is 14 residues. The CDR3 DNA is TGCGCCAGCAGACTGACAGGGATCAGCTACGAGCAGTACTTC. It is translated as CASRLTGISYEQYF.